This T cell receptor (beta chain) emerged from a study of T cells after yellow fever vaccination. A 5'RACE template-switching step, the method used to make TCR cDNA, added a universal primer site and UMIs. One entry per CDR3 protein results from TCRdb running MiXCR on the 5' RACE reads. The data show roughly 120,000 distinct CDR3 sequences, 6.5% to 9% seen once. Study results and caveats: The bulk population could contribute abundant contaminating clonotypes to FACS-sorted repertoires. Re-detected after boosting: most primary clones, 96% of CD4 and 88% of CD8. Researchers noted that a small share of clonotypes showed up in both CD4 and CD8 compartments.

This clonotype was observed at least ten times. Its antigen is not identified. Trimming took 8 bases from V and 3 from J; bases not matched to a gene: 3. Per germline, CDR1 LNHDA and CDR2 SQIVND (reference sequence). The CDR3 extends over 12 amino acids. The source material was CD4+ T cells sorted from PBMCs, sampled roughly 46 days after the first yellow fever vaccination. The chain has TRBV19 and TRBJ1-1; 7 positions agree with TRBD1. This TCR was sampled from a man between 18 and 35 years old who received the YFV17D yellow fever vaccine. Here the CDR3 reads CASRQGYTEAFF. The CDR3 DNA reads as TGTGCCAGTCGACAGGGCTACACTGAAGCTTTCTTT. The variable domain in full, completed from reference TRBV19 and TRBJ1-1, reads DGGITQSPKYLFRKEGQNVTLSCEQNLNHDAMYWYRQDPGQGLRLIYYSQIVNDFQKGDIAEGYSVSREKKESFPLTVTSAQKNPTAFYLCASRQGYTEAFFGQGTRLTVV.